One and the same sample provided the 29 T cell receptor beta chains below, sequenced in a study of monozygotic twins with inflammatory bowel disease (dated by TCRdb to the late 2010s). The library was obtained by 5' RACE. For sequencing, an Illumina HiSeq 2500 was employed. Reprocessed by TCRdb, the reads give a single entry per CDR3 protein sequence, without DNA. For this sample, the table gives some 200,000 distinct CDR3 sequences. Less than 2% of the sample rests with the top ten. The source material was blood. These receptors all stem from a human donor with ulcerative colitis or Crohn's disease, or a healthy co-twin of an affected twin (not recorded which).

The V call is TRBV4-2, the J call TRBJ2-1; no DNA is available, so the TRBD1 call from TCRdb remains unchecked. CDR3 length: 16 amino acids. Germline loops: CDR1 LGHNA, CDR2 YNFKEQ. CDR3 amino acids: CASSQHPGQGVDEQFF.

The chain combines TRBV27 with TRBJ2-5; TCRdb calls TRBD1, which cannot be checked without DNA. This CDR3 contains 16 residues. CDR1 is MNHEY and CDR2 is SMNVEV in the germline V gene (reference sequence). CDR3 amino acids: CASSSLTGGGRETQYF.

V usage is TRBV6-1 and J usage is TRBJ1-5. This CDR3 comprises 14 residues. Germline V gene data show CDR1 as MNHNS and CDR2 as SASEGT. The CDR3 sequence is CASRKGPGRQPQHF.

This chain uses TRBV18 with TRBJ2-1. Germline CDR1 is KGHSH and CDR2 is LQKENI. The CDR3 runs to 18 residues. The CDR3 protein is CASSQNSYSSSSYNEQFF.

This chain uses TRBV11-3 with TRBJ2-1; TCRdb selects TRBD2, and the lack of DNA leaves this call unchecked. This CDR3 comprises 15 residues. The V gene's germline CDR1 is SGHNT and CDR2 YENEEA. CDR3 sequence reads: CASSSRTSGRDEQFF.

The chain uses TRBV7-3 and TRBJ2-3; TCRdb calls TRBD2, which cannot be checked without DNA. Looked up from germline, CDR1 is SGHTA and CDR2 is FQGTGA. The CDR3 is made up of 16 amino acids. The CDR3 is CASSKGAGGARDTQYF.

The chain employs TRBV7-2 and TRBJ2-7; TCRdb reports TRBD1, a call that lacks DNA to check it against. CDR1 is SGHTA, CDR2 FQGNSA, per germline. The CDR3 has 19 residues. Here the CDR3 reads CASSLARGGAGARSDEQYF.

The chain combines TRBV18 with TRBJ1-4; the TCRdb call, TRBD1, lacks DNA for checking. Germline CDR1 KGHSH, CDR2 LQKENI. This CDR3 spans 16 amino acids. CDR3 protein: CASSPLTGSTNEKLFF. The full variable domain, its missing parts supplied by reference TRBV18 and TRBJ1-4, is NAGVMQNPRHLVRRRGQEARLRCSPMKGHSHVYWYRQLPEEGLKFMVYLQKENIIDESGMPKERFSAEFPKEGPSILRIQQVVRGDSAAYFCASSPLTGSTNEKLFFGSGTQLSVL.

The chain combines TRBV5-4 with TRBJ1-1; absent DNA, TCRdb's TRBD1 call cannot be checked. The CDR3 sequence is 15 residues long. CDR1 and CDR2 (germline): SGHNT, YYREEE (reference sequence). This CDR3 reads CASSPGGLVNTEAFF.

This chain uses TRBV15 with TRBJ1-2; TCRdb gives TRBD1 as the D gene, but with no DNA this cannot be confirmed. CDR1 is LNHNV and CDR2 is YYDKDF in the germline V gene (reference sequence). CDR3 size: 12 residues. The CDR3 here is CATSRDRGGYTF.

The chain employs TRBV9 and TRBJ2-1; TCRdb gives TRBD1 as the D gene, but with no DNA this cannot be confirmed. Germline values: CDR1 SGDLS, CDR2 YYNGEE. This CDR3 is 14 amino acids long. The CDR3 sequence: CASSVARGQNEQFF.

V and J are TRBV7-9 and TRBJ2-3. There are 12 residues in the CDR3. CDR1 is SEHNR and CDR2 is FQNEAQ in the germline V gene (reference sequence). The CDR3 here is CASSISRDTQYF. Based on the CDR3 plus reference TRBV7-9 and TRBJ2-3, the full variable domain is DTGVSQNPRHKITKRGQNVTFRCDPISEHNRLYWYRQTLGQGPEFLTYFQNEAQLEKSRLLSDRFSAERPKGSFSTLEIQRTEQGDSAMYLCASSISRDTQYFGPGTRLTVL.

V gene TRBV18 combines with J gene TRBJ1-5. In germline, CDR1 is KGHSH, CDR2 LQKENI. CDR3 size: 15 residues. The CDR3 is CASSPTQNKAQPQHF.

This chain links TRBV19 with TRBJ2-7; as DNA is missing, the TRBD1 call by TCRdb cannot be tested. This CDR3 spans 13 amino acids. Per the germline V gene, CDR1 is LNHDA and CDR2 is SQIVND (reference sequence). The CDR3 is CASRDKPYYEQYF.

The chain links TRBV13 to TRBJ1-1; the TCRdb call, TRBD1, lacks DNA for checking. Germline V gene lookup returns CDR1 PRHDT and CDR2 FYEKMQ (reference sequence). This CDR3 contains 13 residues. This chain's CDR3 is CASSLEQGNEAFF.

The chain links TRBV6-1 to TRBJ2-3; lacking DNA, the TRBD2 call made by TCRdb goes unchecked. Looked up from germline, CDR1 is MNHNS and CDR2 is SASEGT. The CDR3 is 15 amino acids. The CDR3: CASTEFLAGTDTQYF.

V usage is TRBV15 and J usage is TRBJ1-3; the TCRdb D gene call, TRBD1, has no DNA to confirm it. In germline, CDR1 is LNHNV, CDR2 YYDKDF (reference sequence). The CDR3 extends over 16 amino acids. CDR3 loop: CATSGTATYSGNTIYF.

V and J are TRBV5-1 and TRBJ1-6; TCRdb indicates TRBD1, and absent DNA this call remains unverified. Germline V gene sequence: CDR1 SGHRS, CDR2 YFSETQ. The CDR3 length is 14 residues. CDR3 loop: CASSRSGYNSPLHF. Looking up the rest from reference TRBV5-1 and TRBJ1-6 gives the full variable domain: KAGVTQTPRYLIKTRGQQVTLSCSPISGHRSVSWYQQTPGQGLQFLFEYFSETQRNKGNFPGRFSGRQFSNSRSEMNVSTLELGDSALYLCASSRSGYNSPLHFGNGTRLTVT.

V and J are TRBV6-5 and TRBJ2-3. The CDR3 covers 15 residues. Germline V lookup: CDR1 MNHEY, CDR2 SVGAGI. The CDR3 region is CASSYSGTLRDTQYF.

The chain links TRBV9 to TRBJ2-2; lacking DNA, the TRBD1 call made by TCRdb goes unchecked. The germline V gene encodes CDR1 SGDLS and CDR2 YYNGEE. The CDR3 length is 16 residues. The CDR3 loop is CASSATRGVYTGELFF.

This chain links TRBV10-2 with TRBJ2-2. The germline gives CDR1 WSHSY, CDR2 SAAADI. There are 13 residues in the CDR3. The CDR3 protein is CASSWPSAGELFF.

This chain connects TRBV7-9 to TRBJ2-7; TCRdb reports TRBD1, a call that lacks DNA to check it against. The V gene's germline CDR1 is SEHNR and CDR2 FQNEAQ (reference sequence). The CDR3 has 14 residues. CDR3 residues: CASSRWPPSYEQYF. The full variable domain, rest sourced from reference TRBV7-9 and TRBJ2-7, is DTGVSQNPRHKITKRGQNVTFRCDPISEHNRLYWYRQTLGQGPEFLTYFQNEAQLEKSRLLSDRFSAERPKGSFSTLEIQRTEQGDSAMYLCASSRWPPSYEQYFGPGTRLTVT.

The rearrangement joins TRBV13 to TRBJ2-3. This CDR3 has 13 residues. The germline V gene has CDR1 PRHDT and CDR2 FYEKMQ (reference sequence). The CDR3 here is CASSSSNSDTQYF. Full variable domain (outside the CDR3, taken from reference TRBV13 and TRBJ2-3): AAGVIQSPRHLIKEKRETATLKCYPIPRHDTVYWYQQGPGQDPQFLISFYEKMQSDKGSIPDRFSAQQFSDYHSELNMSSLELGDSALYFCASSSSNSDTQYFGPGTRLTVL.

This sequence joins TRBV20-1 and TRBJ2-3; with no DNA, the TCRdb D assignment of TRBD2 cannot be verified. Germline V gene lookup returns CDR1 DFQATT and CDR2 SNEGSKA (reference sequence). This CDR3 comprises 18 residues. CDR3 sequence reads: CSAVGLAGVSSLPDTQYF.

The chain joins TRBV5-6 to TRBJ1-1. CDR1 and CDR2 (germline): SGHDT, YYEEEE. The CDR3 totals 13 residues. The CDR3 loop reads CASSLGRSIEAFF.

This rearrangement joins TRBV20-1 to TRBJ1-4; TCRdb reports TRBD1, a call that lacks DNA to check it against. This CDR3 is built from 15 residues. Germline CDR1 reads DFQATT; CDR2 reads SNEGSKA (reference sequence). The CDR3 protein is CSAPGRGTGGEKLFF.

The gene calls are TRBV7-8 and TRBJ2-7. From germline, CDR1 is SGHVS and CDR2 FQNEAQ. The CDR3 sequence is 13 residues long. The CDR3 region is CASSLVATFGQYF.

The chain carries TRBV29-1 and TRBJ1-5; the TRBD1 assignment by TCRdb is unverifiable without DNA. Germline V lookup: CDR1 SQVTM, CDR2 ANQGSEA. This CDR3 contains 13 residues. The CDR3 loop reads CSVVQDGNQPQHF.

V and J are TRBV4-2 and TRBJ2-7. This CDR3 has 15 residues. Per germline, CDR1 LGHNA and CDR2 YNFKEQ. The CDR3 sequence: CASSQHLDSFYEQYF.